What follows is one T cell receptor beta chain and its context. The data belong to a study of blood T cell repertoires in COVID-19. Overall study: T cells, B-cell-depleted T cells, or PBMCs supplied cDNA or gDNA.

The method was immunoSEQ multiplex PCR; TCRdb's version includes in-frame clones alone and lacks a portion of them. The sample has some 140,000 clones; about four fifths are singletons. The V gene lost 4 bases and the J gene lost 7 bases, with 17 bases spanning the gap. Germline V lookup: CDR1 SGHRS, CDR2 YFSETQ. This CDR3 is built from 15 residues. V and J are TRBV5-1 and TRBJ2-2; possibly TRBD1 for D (6 bases). Specimen: PBMCs or T cells enriched from blood (not recorded which). This receptor was identified in a man aged 50 or older who had recovered from COVID-19. Written as DNA, the CDR3 is TGCGCCAGCAGCCCTACCGGGACATCTAACGGGGAGCTGTTTTTT. This codes for CASSPTGTSNGELFF. The full variable domain, completed using reference TRBV5-1 and TRBJ2-2, is KAGVTQTPRYLIKTRGQQVTLSCSPISGHRSVSWYQQTPGQGLQFLFEYFSETQRNKGNFPGRFSGRQFSNSRSEMNVSTLELGDSALYLCASSPTGTSNGELFFGEGSRLTVL.